The 30 T cell receptor beta chains below all came from one sample that was sequenced in a study of graft-versus-host responses after intestinal transplantation. Produced via immunoSEQ multiplex PCR; TCRdb's table is partial and in-frame only. In the table there are over 100,000 clones, 85% to 95% of which are singletons. No antigens are known for them. The sample consisted of unstimulated CD8+ T cells sorted from spleen or lymph node cells, taken before intestinal transplant. Receptors originate from a human donor who received an intestinal transplant.

V is TRBV19 and J is TRBJ2-1; TRBD2 matches at 9 bases. CDR1 is LNHDA and CDR2 is SQIVND in the germline V gene (reference sequence). Losses at the gene ends were 6 bases for V and 0 bases for J; bases not matched to a gene: 9. The CDR3 is 17 amino acids. This CDR3 reads CASRSGGSGSSYNEQFF. The DNA for the CDR3 is TGTGCCAGTAGATCAGGGGGTAGCGGGAGCTCCTACAATGAGCAGTTCTTC. The full variable domain, rest sourced from reference TRBV19 and TRBJ2-1, is DGGITQSPKYLFRKEGQNVTLSCEQNLNHDAMYWYRQDPGQGLRLIYYSQIVNDFQKGDIAEGYSVSREKKESFPLTVTSAQKNPTAFYLCASRSGGSGSSYNEQFFGPGTRLTVL.

This clone was seen once. This sequence joins TRBV27 and TRBJ1-5; D is unresolved. CDR1 MNHEY and CDR2 SMNVEV come from the germline V gene (reference sequence). Trimming cost V 2 bases and J 6 bases, with 11 bases left between them. CDR3 length: 14 residues. The CDR3 spells CASSLRAGIQPQHF. In nucleotides, the CDR3 is TGTGCCAGCAGTTTACGGGCGGGGATTCAGCCCCAGCATTTT.

V gene TRBV28 combines with J gene TRBJ1-1, with D hard to call. V shed 4 bases and J shed 6 bases, with 9 bases lying between them. Germline CDR1 is MDHEN and CDR2 is SYDVKM. This CDR3 is 12 amino acids long. DNA for the CDR3: TGTGCCAGCAGTTCAACAGAGGCTGAAGCTTTCTTT. It specifies CASSSTEAEAFF.

The chain employs TRBV6-5 and TRBJ2-2; the D gene is possibly TRBD2 (5 bases). This CDR3 comprises 14 residues. The germline V and J ends were trimmed by 5 bases and 2 bases, with 9 bases remaining between them. Germline V lookup: CDR1 MNHEY, CDR2 SVGAGI. In DNA, the CDR3 is TGTGCCAGCAGTGACTACAGCAACACCGGGGAGCTGTTTTTT. Amino acid sequence: CASSDYSNTGELFF.

The rearrangement joins TRBV5-8 to TRBJ2-2; no firm D call. Germline CDR1 SGHTS, CDR2 YDEGEE. The CDR3 extends over 14 amino acids. V was shortened by 0 bases and J by 2 bases, with 5 bases between the two germline ends. CDR3 sequence (DNA): TGTGCCAGCAGCTTGGACAGCAACACCGGGGAGCTGTTTTTT. Translating it yields CASSLDSNTGELFF.

The chain links TRBV28 to TRBJ1-5; 9 bases are shared with TRBD1. This CDR3 contains 15 residues. Trimming at V came to 3 bases and at J to 6 bases, leaving 6 bases not matched to a gene. Germline V gene data show CDR1 as MDHEN and CDR2 as SYDVKM. Written as DNA, the CDR3 is TGTGCCAGCAGTTTCCCTACAGGGGGCGGTCAGCCCCAGCATTTT. Translated: CASSFPTGGGQPQHF.

Concerning this clone itself: In the same sample, other DNA sequences code for this CDR3. V is TRBV9 and J is TRBJ2-3; D is unresolved. The germline gives CDR1 SGDLS, CDR2 YYNGEE. The CDR3 totals 12 residues. V was cut by 0 bases and J by 1 base, with 0 bases left in between. The CDR3 sequence: CASSVGTDTQYF. The CDR3, as DNA: TGTGCCAGCAGCGTAGGCACAGATACGCAGTATTTT.

This chain joins TRBV7-9 and TRBJ2-1; 9 positions agree with TRBD2. The V gene end was trimmed by 5 bases and the J gene end by 5 bases; junction bases not matched to a gene: 4. Per germline, CDR1 SEHNR and CDR2 FQNEAQ (reference sequence). The CDR3 sequence is 14 residues long. Here the CDR3 reads CASSPTSGHNEQFF. The DNA of the CDR3 is TGTGCCAGCAGCCCTACTAGCGGGCACAATGAGCAGTTCTTC.

The chain joins TRBV2 to TRBJ2-3, with 11 positions matching TRBD2. Germline values: CDR1 SNHLY, CDR2 FYNNEI. This CDR3 has 14 residues. The V segment lost 6 bases and the J segment 2 bases; nucleotides outside the gene matches: 1. CDR3 sequence: CASRGLADTDTQYF. The CDR3 DNA follows: TGTGCCAGCAGGGGACTAGCGGACACAGATACGCAGTATTTT. The full variable domain, completed using reference TRBV2 and TRBJ2-3, is EPEVTQTPSHQVTQMGQEVILRCVPISNHLYFYWYRQILGQKVEFLVSFYNNEISEKSEIFDDQFSVERPDGSNFTLKIRSTKLEDSAMYFCASRGLADTDTQYFGPGTRLTVL.

The chain is built from TRBV13 and TRBJ1-2; 12 positions agree with TRBD1. J gave up 8 bases and V 3 bases, and 7 bases lay outside the gene matches. The CDR3 totals 15 residues. Germline values: CDR1 PRHDT, CDR2 FYEKMQ (reference sequence). For the CDR3, the DNA is TGTGCCAGCAGCTTCTCCGGGACAGGGGGCTACGGCTACACCTTC. Its protein product is CASSFSGTGGYGYTF.

The CDR3 loop is CASSIGGGVGLAKETQYF. The CDR3 bases are TGTGCCAGTAGTATAGGAGGCGGAGTTGGACTAGCTAAAGAGACCCAGTACTTC. The chain joins TRBV19 to TRBJ2-5, with 8 nucleotides matching TRBD2. V lost 1 base, J lost 3 bases, and 13 bases stayed unmatched. This CDR3 is 18 amino acids long. Germline CDR1 reads LNHDA; CDR2 reads SQIVND (reference sequence).

This chain uses TRBV10-3 with TRBJ2-7; TRBD2 agrees at 10 bases. The V gene end was trimmed by 4 bases and the J gene end by 4 bases; junction bases not matched to a gene: 10. In germline, CDR1 is ENHRY, CDR2 SYGVKD. This CDR3 is built from 16 residues. The DNA of the CDR3 is TGTGCCATCAGTGGACCCTCTAGCGGGAGAGTGTACGAGCAGTACTTC. This codes for CAISGPSSGRVYEQYF.

The chain is built from TRBV11-1 and TRBJ2-2; D is undetermined. CDR1 and CDR2 (germline): SGHAT, FQDESV (reference sequence). V lost 2 bases and J lost 1, with 2 bases in between. CDR3 length equals 13 residues. The CDR3 is CASSLLNTGELFF. CDR3 bases: TGTGCCAGCAGCTTATTGAACACCGGGGAGCTGTTTTTT.

This chain links TRBV28 with TRBJ2-1, with TRBD1 identical over 7 bases. J gave up 1 base and V 1 base, and 10 bases lay outside the gene matches. The CDR3 spans 18 residues. The V gene's germline CDR1 is MDHEN and CDR2 SYDVKM. The CDR3 loop is CASSLYPWPGQSYNEQFF. DNA of the CDR3: TGTGCCAGCAGTTTATATCCATGGCCGGGACAGTCCTACAATGAGCAGTTCTTC. The entire variable domain, with the rest obtained from reference TRBV28 and TRBJ2-1, is as follows: DVKVTQSSRYLVKRTGEKVFLECVQDMDHENMFWYRQDPGLGLRLIYFSYDVKMKEKGDIPEGYSVSREKKERFSLILESASTNQTSMYLCASSLYPWPGQSYNEQFFGPGTRLTVL.

This clone occurred a few times. J is TRBJ1-1 and V is TRBV30; D is perhaps TRBD1 (5 bases). CDR1 and CDR2 from the germline V gene are GTSNPN and SVGIG (reference sequence). V was clipped by 3 bases and J by 11 bases, with 16 bases between them. The CDR3 covers 12 residues. The CDR3 loop is CAWRTADSRAFF. The CDR3 DNA reads TGTGCCTGGAGGACAGCCGATAGCAGGGCTTTCTTT. The variable domain in full, completed from reference TRBV30 and TRBJ1-1, reads SQTIHQWPATLVQPVGSPLSLECTVEGTSNPNLYWYRQAAGRGLQLLFYSVGIGQISSEVPQNLSASRPQDRQFILSSKKLLLSDSGFYLCAWRTADSRAFFGQGTRLTVV.

The rearrangement uses TRBV6-1 and TRBJ2-7; 7 positions match TRBD1. The J segment lost 0 bases and the V segment lost 5 bases, leaving 7 bases of the junction unmatched. From germline, CDR1 is MNHNS and CDR2 SASEGT. The CDR3 contains 15 residues. The CDR3 protein is CASSSPDRDSYEQYF. The DNA of the CDR3 is TGTGCCAGCAGTTCCCCCGACAGGGACTCCTACGAGCAGTACTTC.

The V gene is TRBV28, the J gene TRBJ2-1, with 9 bases identical to TRBD1. There are 16 residues in the CDR3. With 1 base clipped from V and 6 bases from J, the junction kept 7 bases outside the gene matches. CDR1 is MDHEN, CDR2 SYDVKM, per germline. The CDR3 DNA reads TGTGCCAGCAGTTTATTTCCGGACAGGGGATCCAATGAGCAGTTCTTC. It encodes CASSLFPDRGSNEQFF.

The genes are TRBV9 and TRBJ2-1; 10 nucleotides agree with TRBD1. Trimming took 0 bases from V and 8 from J; bases not matched to a gene: 5. Germline V CDR1 and CDR2: SGDLS, YYNGEE. The CDR3 spans 15 residues. The CDR3 region has the DNA TGTGCCAGCAGCGTAGTGGGACAGGGGCCCTATGAGCAGTTCTTC. Its translation is CASSVVGQGPYEQFF.

The chain links TRBV7-6 to TRBJ2-1, with TRBD1 matching 9 bases. CDR1 is SGHVS, CDR2 FNYEAQ, per germline. The CDR3 spans 13 residues. The V and J ends lost 5 bases and 7 bases, in that order; junction bases with no gene match: 3. This chain's CDR3 is CASSVQGANEQFF. The CDR3 DNA reads TGTGCCAGCAGCGTACAGGGGGCTAATGAGCAGTTCTTC.

The rearrangement joins TRBV5-5 to TRBJ2-6; D perhaps matches TRBD1 (5 bases). This CDR3 spans 16 amino acids. Trimming removed 0 bases at V and 2 bases at J, with 9 bases between. CDR1 and CDR2 from the germline V gene are SGHKS and YYEKEE (reference sequence). The CDR3 sequence is CASSLEAGTGANVLTF. The CDR3 region has the DNA TGTGCCAGCAGCTTGGAGGCAGGGACTGGGGCCAACGTCCTGACTTTC.

The CDR3 loop reads CASSYGEEETQYF. The CDR3 DNA sequence: TGTGCCAGCAGTTATGGGGAGGAAGAGACCCAGTACTTC. The chain links TRBV6-5 to TRBJ2-5, with D maybe TRBD2 (6 bases). CDR1 is MNHEY and CDR2 is SVGAGI in the germline V gene. V gave up 3 bases and J gave up 3 bases, with 8 bases separating them. The CDR3 extends over 13 amino acids.

The chain carries TRBV5-8 and TRBJ2-7, with 7 bases lining up with TRBD2. From germline, CDR1 is SGHTS and CDR2 YDEGEE. CDR3 size: 16 residues. Trimming took 1 base from V and 0 from J; bases not matched to a gene: 7. Written as DNA, the CDR3 is TGTGCCAGCAGCTTGATCCTGGGACTAAGCTCCTACGAGCAGTACTTC. Encoded protein: CASSLILGLSSYEQYF.

The gene calls are TRBV11-3 and TRBJ1-1; D ambiguous. The CDR3 runs 14 residues. V was pared by 4 bases and J by 3 bases, with 12 bases between. CDR1 is SGHNT, CDR2 YENEEA, per germline. The CDR3 protein is CASSSAAGDTEAFF. CDR3 nucleotides: TGTGCCAGCAGCTCGGCCGCGGGCGACACTGAAGCTTTCTTT.

The chain employs TRBV30 and TRBJ2-7; tentatively, D is TRBD2 (6 bases). The germline V and J ends were trimmed by 0 bases and 5 bases, with 11 bases remaining between them. CDR3 length: 13 residues. Per the germline V gene, CDR1 is GTSNPN and CDR2 is SVGIG (reference sequence). DNA for the CDR3: TGTGCCTGGAGTGTTGGAGGGGTCGACGAGCAGTACTTC. Its protein is CAWSVGGVDEQYF. Based on the CDR3 plus reference TRBV30 and TRBJ2-7, the full variable domain is SQTIHQWPATLVQPVGSPLSLECTVEGTSNPNLYWYRQAAGRGLQLLFYSVGIGQISSEVPQNLSASRPQDRQFILSSKKLLLSDSGFYLCAWSVGGVDEQYFGPGTRLTVT.

The rearrangement uses TRBV28 and TRBJ2-1; D perhaps matches TRBD1 (6 bases). Trimming took 3 bases from V and 6 from J, leaving 9 bases between them. Germline-derived CDR1 and CDR2 are MDHEN and SYDVKM. This CDR3 has 13 amino acids. The CDR3 bases are TGTGCCAGCAGTTTGGGGGCAAGCAATGAGCAGTTCTTC. Amino acids: CASSLGASNEQFF.

About this clone itself: An end of the junction differs from the germline gene, which may be a read error. The CDR3 nucleotides are TGTGTCAGCAGCTTAGGTACAGGACCCTATGGCTACACCTTC. Its protein product is CVSSLGTGPYGYTF. The rearrangement uses TRBV11-2 and TRBJ1-2; maybe TRBD1 (5 bases). The CDR3 length is 14 residues. Germline V CDR1 and CDR2: SGHAT, FQNNGV.

The gene calls are TRBV6-4 and TRBJ2-2; 9 nucleotides agree with TRBD1. The CDR3 is made up of 14 amino acids. The V segment lost 5 bases and the J segment 6 bases; nucleotides outside the gene matches: 4. The V gene's germline CDR1 is MRHNA and CDR2 SNTAGT. The DNA for the CDR3 is TGTGCCAGCAGTTCGACAGGGGGTCCCGGGGAGCTGTTTTTT. Translating gives CASSSTGGPGELFF.

This chain uses TRBV28 with TRBJ1-6; D gene ambiguous. Germline V gives CDR1 MDHEN, CDR2 SYDVKM. The CDR3 contains 14 residues. V was cut by 1 base and J by 10 bases, with 11 bases left in between. CDR3 DNA: TGTGCCAGCAGTTTATTTAGGTTAGCATCACCCCTCCACTTT. Translation gives CASSLFRLASPLHF.

On this clone itself: The sample carries other DNA sequences with the same CDR3. CDR3 residues: CASSGTSGTYEQYF. The CDR3 DNA reads TGTGCCAGCAGCGGGACTAGCGGCACCTACGAGCAGTACTTC. This rearrangement joins TRBV9 to TRBJ2-7; TRBD2 agrees at 10 bases. The CDR3 loop spans 14 amino acids. V gave up 3 bases and J gave up 2 bases; unmatched junction bases: 2. Germline-derived CDR1 and CDR2 are SGDLS and YYNGEE.

This CDR3 reads CASSQDWLADPNEQFF. CDR3 nucleotide sequence: TGCGCCAGCAGCCAAGACTGGCTAGCGGACCCCAATGAGCAGTTCTTC. This sequence joins TRBV4-3 and TRBJ2-1; 7 bases are shared with TRBD2. V lost 0 bases, J lost 6 bases, and 8 bases stayed unmatched. The CDR3 has 16 amino acids. Germline-derived CDR1 and CDR2 are LGHNA and YSLEER.